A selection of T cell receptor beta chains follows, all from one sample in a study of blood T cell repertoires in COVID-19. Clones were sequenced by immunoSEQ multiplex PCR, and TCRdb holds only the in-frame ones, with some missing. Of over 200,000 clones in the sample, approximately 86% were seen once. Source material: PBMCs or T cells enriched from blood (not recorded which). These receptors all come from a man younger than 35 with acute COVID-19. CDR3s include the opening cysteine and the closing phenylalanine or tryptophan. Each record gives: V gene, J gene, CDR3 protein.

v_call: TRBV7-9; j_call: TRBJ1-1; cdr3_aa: CASSWDNLNTEAFF
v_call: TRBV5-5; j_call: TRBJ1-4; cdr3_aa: CASSFRSGTGTTNEKLFF
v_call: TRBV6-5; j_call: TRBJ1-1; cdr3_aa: CASRRTGQIEAFF
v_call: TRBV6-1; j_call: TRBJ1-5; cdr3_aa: CASSEAGGNQPQHF
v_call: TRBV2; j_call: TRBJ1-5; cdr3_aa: CASRPGQGHSGQPQHF
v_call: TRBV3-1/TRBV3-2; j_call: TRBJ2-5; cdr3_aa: CASWTGSRGTQYF
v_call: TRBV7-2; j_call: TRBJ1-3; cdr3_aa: CASSYSQSYLGNTIYF
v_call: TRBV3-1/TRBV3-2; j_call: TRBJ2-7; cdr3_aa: CASSQGLDEQYF
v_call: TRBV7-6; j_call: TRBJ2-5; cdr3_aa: CASSFLGGETQYF
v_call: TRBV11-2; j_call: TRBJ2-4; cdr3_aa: CASSLGTGVAKNIQYF
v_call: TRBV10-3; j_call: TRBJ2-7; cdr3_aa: CAIHFGQGGHEQYF
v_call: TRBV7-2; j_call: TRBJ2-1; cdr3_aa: CASSPQPLSGRANEQFF
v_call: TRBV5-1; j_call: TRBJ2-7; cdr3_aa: CASSWGDYNHEQYF
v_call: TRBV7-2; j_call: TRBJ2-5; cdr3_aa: CASSLPGAAWAETQYF
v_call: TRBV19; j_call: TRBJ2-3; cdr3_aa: CASSIPPAGGTNTQYF
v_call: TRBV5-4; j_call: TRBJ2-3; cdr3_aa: CASSLGQGATDTQYF
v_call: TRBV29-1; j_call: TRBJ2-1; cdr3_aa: CSADRGGSGSDEQFF
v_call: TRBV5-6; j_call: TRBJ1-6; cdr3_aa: CASSLAKGTVYNSPLHF
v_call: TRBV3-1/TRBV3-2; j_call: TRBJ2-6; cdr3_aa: CASSQVSAQGSPGANVLTF
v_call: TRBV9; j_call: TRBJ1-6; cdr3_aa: CASSGGGRSPLHF
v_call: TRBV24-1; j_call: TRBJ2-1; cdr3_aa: CATSLAGGRLYNEQFF
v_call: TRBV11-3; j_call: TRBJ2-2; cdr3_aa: CASSKDRGNTGELFF
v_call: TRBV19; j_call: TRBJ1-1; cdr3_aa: CASLAGPNTEAFF
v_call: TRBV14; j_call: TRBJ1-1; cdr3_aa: CASSWGGRAFF
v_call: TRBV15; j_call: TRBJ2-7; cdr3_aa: CATSREGARGEQYF
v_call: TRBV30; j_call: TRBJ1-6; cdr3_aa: CARSGTENSPLHF
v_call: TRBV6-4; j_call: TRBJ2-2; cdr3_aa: CASSAGGPGELFF
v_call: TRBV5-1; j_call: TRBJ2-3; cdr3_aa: CASSRTTSGSTDTQYF
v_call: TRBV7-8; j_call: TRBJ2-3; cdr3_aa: CASSSQPGADTQYF
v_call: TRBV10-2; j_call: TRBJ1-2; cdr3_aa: CASSPGTGSDGYTF
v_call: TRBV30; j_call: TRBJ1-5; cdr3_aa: CAWSLDRGYQPQHF
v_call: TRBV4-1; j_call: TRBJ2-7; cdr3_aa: CASSPPFQGGQYF
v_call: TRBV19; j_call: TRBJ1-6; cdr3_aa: CASRQGSNSPLHF
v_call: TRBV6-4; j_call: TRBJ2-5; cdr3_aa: CASSDSAGETQYF
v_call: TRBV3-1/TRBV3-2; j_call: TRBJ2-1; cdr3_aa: CASSQGEGPGQNEQFF
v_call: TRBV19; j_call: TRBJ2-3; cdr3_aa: CASTGGREGADTQYF
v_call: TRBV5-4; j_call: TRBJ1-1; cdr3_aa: CASSPWRMNTEAFF
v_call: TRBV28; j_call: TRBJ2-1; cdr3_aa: CASSPGTQDYNEQFF
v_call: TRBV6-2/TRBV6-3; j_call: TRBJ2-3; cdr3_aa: CASSSWSGPADTQYF
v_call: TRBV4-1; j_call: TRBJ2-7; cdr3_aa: CASSHRGTGGYEQYF
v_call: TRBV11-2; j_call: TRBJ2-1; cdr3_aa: CASSLDPGSSYNEQFF
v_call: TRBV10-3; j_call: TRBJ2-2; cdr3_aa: CATEGNTGELFF
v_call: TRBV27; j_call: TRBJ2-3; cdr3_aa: CASSLTPRRGQSTDTQYF
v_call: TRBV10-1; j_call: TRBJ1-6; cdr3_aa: CASSPTGDSPLHF
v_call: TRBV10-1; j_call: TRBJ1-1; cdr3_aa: CASSGGRDTEAFF
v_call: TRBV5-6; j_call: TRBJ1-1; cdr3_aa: CASSLGTRGEAFF
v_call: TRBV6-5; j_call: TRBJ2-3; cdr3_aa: CASTRDRGRDTQYF
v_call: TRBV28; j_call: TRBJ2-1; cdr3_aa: CASSFEASGRRNEQFF
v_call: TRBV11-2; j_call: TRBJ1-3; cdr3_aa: CASSSGPSVAGNTIYF
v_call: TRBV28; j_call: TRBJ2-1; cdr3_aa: CASRSPSGYNEQFF
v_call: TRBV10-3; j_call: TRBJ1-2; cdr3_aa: CAISESDRGRGGYTF
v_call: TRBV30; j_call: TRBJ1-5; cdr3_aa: CAWSVGGNQPQHF
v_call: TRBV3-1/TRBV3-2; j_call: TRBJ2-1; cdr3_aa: CASSQYGWSSYNEQFF
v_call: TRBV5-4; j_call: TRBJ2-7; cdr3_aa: CASSSRGRTYEQYF
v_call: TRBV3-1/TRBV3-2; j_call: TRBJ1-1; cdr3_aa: CASSQAGLITEAFF